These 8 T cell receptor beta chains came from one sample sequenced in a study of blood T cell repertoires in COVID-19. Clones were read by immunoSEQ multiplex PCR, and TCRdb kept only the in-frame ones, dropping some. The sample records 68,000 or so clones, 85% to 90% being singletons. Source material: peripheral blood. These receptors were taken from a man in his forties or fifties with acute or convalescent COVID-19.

The CDR3 loop is CASSVSGGMIYEQYF. CDR3 DNA: TGTGCCAGCAGCGTATCAGGGGGGATGATATACGAGCAGTACTTC. The rearrangement joins TRBV9 to TRBJ2-7; the D gene is possibly TRBD1 (7 bases). Germline lookup yields CDR1 SGDLS and CDR2 YYNGEE. CDR3 size: 15 residues. Deletions cut 1 base from V and 4 bases from J, with 15 bases between.

The CDR3 DNA reads as TGTGCCAGCAGCTTAGTATGGGGGGGCTCCTACAATGAGCAGTTCTTC. It is translated as CASSLVWGGSYNEQFF. The rearrangement uses TRBV11-2 and TRBJ2-1; 7 bases align to TRBD2. Germline CDR1 and CDR2: SGHAT and FQNNGV. J lost 0 bases, V lost 1 base, and 3 bases had no gene match. This CDR3 spans 16 amino acids.

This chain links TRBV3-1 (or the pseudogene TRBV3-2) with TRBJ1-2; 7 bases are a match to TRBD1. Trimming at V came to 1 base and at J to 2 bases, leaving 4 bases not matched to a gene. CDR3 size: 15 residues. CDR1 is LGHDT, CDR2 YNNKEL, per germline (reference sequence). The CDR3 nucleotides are TGTGCCAGCAGCCAAGCACCGGGACAGAACTATGGCTACACCTTC. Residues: CASSQAPGQNYGYTF.

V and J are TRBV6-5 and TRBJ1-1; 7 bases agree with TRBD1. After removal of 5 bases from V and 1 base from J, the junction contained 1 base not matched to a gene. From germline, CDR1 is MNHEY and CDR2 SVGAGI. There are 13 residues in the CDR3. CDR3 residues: CASSRQGNTEAFF. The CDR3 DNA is TGTGCCAGCAGTAGACAGGGGAACACTGAAGCTTTCTTT.

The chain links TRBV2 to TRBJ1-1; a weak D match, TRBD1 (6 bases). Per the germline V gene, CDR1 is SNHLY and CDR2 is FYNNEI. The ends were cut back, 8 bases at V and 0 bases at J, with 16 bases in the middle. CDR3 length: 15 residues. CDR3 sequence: CASHRVGAVNTEAFF. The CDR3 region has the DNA TGTGCCAGCCACAGGGTGGGGGCGGTGAACACTGAAGCTTTCTTT.

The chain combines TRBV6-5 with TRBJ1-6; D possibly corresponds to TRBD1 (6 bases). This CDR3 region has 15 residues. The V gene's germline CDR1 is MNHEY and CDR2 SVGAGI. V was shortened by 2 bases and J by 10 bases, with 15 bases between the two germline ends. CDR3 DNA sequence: TGTGCCAGCAGTTACCTACAGGGACCAAAATCACCCCTCCACTTT. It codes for CASSYLQGPKSPLHF.

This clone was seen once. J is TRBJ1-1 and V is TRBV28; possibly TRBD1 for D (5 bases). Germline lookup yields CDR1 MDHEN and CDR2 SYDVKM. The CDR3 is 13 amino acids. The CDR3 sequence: CATIRAMNTEAFF. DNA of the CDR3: TGTGCAACGATCAGGGCCATGAACACTGAAGCTTTCTTT. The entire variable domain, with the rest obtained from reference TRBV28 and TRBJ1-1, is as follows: DVKVTQSSRYLVKRTGEKVFLECVQDMDHENMFWYRQDPGLGLRLIYFSYDVKMKEKGDIPEGYSVSREKKERFSLILESASTNQTSMYLCATIRAMNTEAFFGQGTRLTVV.

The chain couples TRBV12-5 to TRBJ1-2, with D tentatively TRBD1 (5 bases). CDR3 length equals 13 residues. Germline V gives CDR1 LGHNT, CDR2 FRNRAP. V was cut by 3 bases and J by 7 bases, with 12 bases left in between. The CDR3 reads CASGFGREGGYTF. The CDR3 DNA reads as TGTGCTAGTGGTTTCGGCAGGGAGGGTGGCTACACCTTC.